The entry below gives a single T cell receptor (beta chain) sequence along with its context. The record originates from a study of T-cell memory formation after mild COVID-19. One entry per CDR3 protein results from TCRdb running MiXCR on the 5' RACE reads. The sample holds 300,000 to 400,000 distinct CDR3 sequences; approximately 29% are singletons and the top ten take about 13%. The V segment lost 4 bases and the J segment 3 bases; nucleotides outside the gene matches: 12. The CDR3 consists of 19 residues. CDR1 is KGHDR and CDR2 is SFDVKD in the germline V gene. The chain combines TRBV24-1 with TRBJ2-6, with 9 bases aligning to TRBD1. Sequencing was carried out using PBMCs or a T cell subset sorted from them (not recorded which). The clonotype originates from an adult woman who had mild COVID-19 (a few samples of this study predate the infection). Cell type and time point are not known. The CDR3 spells CATSEPGQGLNGGANVLTF. CDR3 DNA sequence: TGTGCCACCAGTGAACCCGGACAGGGGCTGAATGGTGGGGCCAACGTCCTGACTTTC.